Listed below are T cell receptor beta chains from one sample, sequenced in a study of T cell repertoires in cytomegalovirus infection. No cognate antigen is known for these TCRs. In TCRdb, the reads were re-called with MiXCR into one record per CDR3 protein. The repertoire holds around 540,000 distinct CDR3 sequences, with more than 30% as singletons. Material: cultured PBMCs, obtained from culture after CMV antigen stimulation. These receptors were obtained from a human donor in good health (CMV status not recorded). Some clones in this sample may be carry-over from other donors' samples. The CDR3 runs from the conserved cysteine through the conserved F or W. The D gene is left open where the match is weak. The size field is filled for only some rows; it gives once, few, many or a size class.

J gene,D gene,clone size,V gene,CDR3 protein,CDR3 DNA
TRBJ2-1,-,-,TRBV12-3/TRBV12-4,CASRYRPDYNEQFF,TGTGCCAGCAGATACCGACCCGATTACAATGAGCAGTTCTTC
TRBJ2-1,TRBD2,-,TRBV18,CASSPASGNVNEQFF,TGTGCCAGCTCACCAGCCAGCGGGAATGTCAATGAGCAGTTCTTC
TRBJ1-5,-,-,TRBV19,CASSVTGDQPQHF,TGTGCCAGTAGTGTGACGGGGGATCAGCCCCAGCATTTT
TRBJ1-4,-,-,TRBV4-3,CASSQGASRAVGEELFF,TGCGCCAGCAGCCAAGGGGCCAGTCGGGCGGTAGGTGAAGAACTGTTTTTT
TRBJ1-3,TRBD1,few,TRBV6-5,CASSQSGTAGNTIYF,TGTGCCAGCAGTCAGTCCGGGACAGCTGGAAACACCATATATTTT
TRBJ2-1,-,-,TRBV7-3,CASSPRYEPYNEQFF,TGTGCCAGCAGCCCCCGATATGAGCCCTACAATGAGCAGTTCTTC
TRBJ1-4,-,once,TRBV20-1,CSARDRVEKLFF,TGCAGTGCTAGAGATCGGGTTGAAAAACTGTTTTTT
TRBJ1-1,-,-,TRBV6-2/TRBV6-3,CASRSDISRNTEAFF,TGTGCCAGCAGATCCGACATTTCAAGGAACACTGAAGCTTTCTTT
TRBJ1-1,-,many,TRBV7-2,CASSLLTGRTEAFF,TGTGCCAGCAGCTTACTGACGGGGAGGACTGAAGCTTTCTTT
TRBJ2-2,TRBD2,-,TRBV6-2/TRBV6-3,CASKAGGLNTGELFF,TGTGCCAGCAAGGCGGGAGGCCTGAACACCGGGGAGCTGTTTTTT